This T cell receptor (beta chain) was identified during a study of early T cells in non-severe SARS-CoV-2 infection. Study information: With bulk RNA from unsorted whole blood as input, sequencing yielded unpaired chains.

Concerning this clonotype: The antigen is undetermined.

V dropped 7 bases and J dropped 5; count of bases not matched to a gene: 10. The germline CDR1 and CDR2 sequences are MNHEY and SVGEGT. The CDR3 is 15 residues long. Study findings and constraints: Reliance on VDJdb matching favored anti-spike CD8 responses; private and CD4 specificities were missed.

Each single cDNA molecule received a unique molecular identifier. TCRdb independently ran MiXCR on the 5' RACE reads; one entry per CDR3 protein. The data show around 40,000 distinct CDR3 sequences, about 5.8% seen once. The receptor's source is an adult who was a healthcare worker with PCR-confirmed SARS-CoV-2 infection or an uninfected control (not recorded which). The sequencing input was whole blood. The chain links TRBV6-2 or TRBV6-3 to TRBJ2-7, with 11 bases aligning to TRBD2. The CDR3 loop reads CASIDRASGRNEQYF. CDR3 DNA: TGTGCCAGCATCGACAGGGCTAGCGGGAGGAACGAGCAGTACTTC.